This T cell receptor (beta chain) was obtained from a study of shared clonotypes between healthy human individuals. Whole-study findings and limits: Rarefaction analysis demonstrated incomplete sorted-subset sequencing notwithstanding large depth.

Germline values: CDR1 SGHTA, CDR2 FQGNSA. V gave up 3 bases and J gave up 0 bases, with 9 bases separating them. The CDR3 runs to 15 residues. Each cell subset's genomic DNA was divided evenly among several immunoSEQ plates. The data were produced by immunoSEQ multiplex PCR, yet TCRdb's version contains in-frame clones alone and is incomplete. The sample yields 2 million to 2.5 million clones, approximately 96% seen once. This clone was recorded only once. Its antigen is currently unknown. Sequenced input: naive CD4+ T cells sorted from blood. As to subset: CD45RA+ positively selected. The chain joins TRBV7-2 to TRBJ1-5; no clear D gene. This TCR was sampled from a man aged 18 to 29 in good health. CDR3: CASSFEGNSNQPQHF. CDR3 nucleotides: TGTGCCAGCAGCTTCGAAGGAAATAGCAATCAGCCCCAGCATTTT.